A selection of T cell receptor beta chains follows, all from one sample in a study of blood T cell repertoires in COVID-19. The repertoire was sequenced with immunoSEQ multiplex PCR; TCRdb's copy has only in-frame clones and lacks some. This table has about 68,000 clones, 70% to 90% appearing once. The sequencing input was peripheral blood. Source of these receptors: a man under 40 with acute or convalescent COVID-19. Both conserved end residues are part of each CDR3. A D gene is named only where the DNA matches it firmly. For some rows the clone size is stated as once, few or many, or as a class when expanded; others skip it.

TRBV30	TRBJ2-3	-	-	TGTGCCTGGAGCGGGAACACAGATACGCAGTATTTT	CAWSGNTDTQYF
TRBV5-6	TRBJ2-2	-	large	TGTGCCAGCAGCCCTTCAGGATTCGCCGGGGAGCTGTTTTTT	CASSPSGFAGELFF
TRBV4-1	TRBJ2-3	TRBD1	-	TGCGCCAGCAGCCAGACAGGGACGACAGATACGCAGTATTTT	CASSQTGTTDTQYF
TRBV19	TRBJ1-1	-	few	TGTGCCAGTAGTATAGGTGTTATGAACACTGAAGCTTTCTTT	CASSIGVMNTEAFF
TRBV5-1	TRBJ2-5	TRBD1	-	TGCGCCAGCAGCGCCTACAGGGGCGTGGAAGAGACCCAGTACTTC	CASSAYRGVEETQYF
TRBV30	TRBJ1-4	TRBD1	once	TGTGCCTGGAGCGCCGGGACAGGTGGTGAAAAACTGTTTTTT	CAWSAGTGGEKLFF
TRBV5-5	TRBJ2-7	-	once	TGTGCCAGCAGCTTGTTGGCCACAGGGTTAGGGGAAACCTACGAGCAGTACTTC	CASSLLATGLGETYEQYF
TRBV28	TRBJ2-1	TRBD2	-	TGTGCCAGCACCCTGGGGGGGCTAGCGGGCAATGAGCAGTTCTTC	CASTLGGLAGNEQFF
TRBV18	TRBJ2-1	-	-	TGTGCCAGCTCACCAAGGGCGGGATGGGGCAATGAGCAGTTCTTC	CASSPRAGWGNEQFF
TRBV28	TRBJ2-1	TRBD2	-	TGTGCCAGCAGACTAGCGGGAAACAATGAGCAGTTCTTC	CASRLAGNNEQFF
TRBV4-1	TRBJ2-5	TRBD2	-	TGCGCCAGCAGCCAAGAGGGGAAGCGGGGGTACCAAGAGACCCAGTACTTC	CASSQEGKRGYQETQYF
TRBV2	TRBJ2-7	TRBD2	-	TGTGCCAGCGGACCGACTAGCGGGAGAGTCTACGAGCAGTACTTC	CASGPTSGRVYEQYF
TRBV5-6	TRBJ2-3	-	-	TGTGCCAGCAGCTTGGCGAGACACCACACAGATACGCAGTATTTT	CASSLARHHTDTQYF
TRBV2	TRBJ2-3	-	-	TGTGCCAGTGTCGGAGGCACAGATACGCAGTATTTT	CASVGGTDTQYF
TRBV19	TRBJ1-6	-	-	TGTGCCAGTAATGGAGCCTATAATTCACCCCTCCACTTT	CASNGAYNSPLHF
TRBV20-1	TRBJ2-5	-	-	TGCAGTGCTAGTGATGGCAGTAAAGAGACCCAGTACTTC	CSASDGSKETQYF
TRBV12-3/TRBV12-4	TRBJ2-7	TRBD1	-	TGTGCCAGCAGTGATAACCTTTCGGACAGGGGATTC	CASSDNLSDRGF
TRBV6-1	TRBJ1-5	TRBD1	-	TGTGCCAGCAGTGAATCGGACAGGGGGTATCAGCCCCAGCATTTT	CASSESDRGYQPQHF
TRBV7-9	TRBJ1-1	-	-	TGTGCCAGCAGCTTAGAAGTTACGGGCACTGAAGCTTTCTTT	CASSLEVTGTEAFF
TRBV4-1	TRBJ1-5	-	few	TGCGCCAGCAGCCAAGATCGGGGGGAGAATCAGCCCCAGCATTTT	CASSQDRGENQPQHF
TRBV14	TRBJ1-1	-	-	TGTGCCAGCAGCCGAACGGTGAACACTGAAGCTTTCTTT	CASSRTVNTEAFF
TRBV29-1	TRBJ2-6	-	-	TGCAGCGTTACGGGAGTCGGGGCCAACGTCCTGACTTTC	CSVTGVGANVLTF
TRBV6-5	TRBJ2-1	TRBD2	-	TGTGCCAGCACCAGTGGGGGGGATGAGCAGTTCTTC	CASTSGGDEQFF
TRBV7-6	TRBJ1-4	-	-	TGTGCCAGCAGTCCTCACCTCAGGGAAACTAATGAAAAACTGTTTTTT	CASSPHLRETNEKLFF
TRBV3-1/TRBV3-2	TRBJ2-1	-	-	TGTGCCAGCAGCCAAGCAAGGTGGGGACTTCACAATGAGCAGTTCTTC	CASSQARWGLHNEQFF
TRBV6-5	TRBJ2-3	-	-	TGTGCCAGCAGTCCGGTTCCAACAGATACGCAGTATTTT	CASSPVPTDTQYF
TRBV5-1	TRBJ2-7	-	-	TGCGCCAGCAGCTCCTCGCAGGGGGAGGCCGAGCAGTACTTC	CASSSSQGEAEQYF
TRBV2	TRBJ2-7	-	-	TGTGCCAGCATTATTGAGGCGGGTTTCTACGAGCAGTACTTC	CASIIEAGFYEQYF